This T cell receptor (beta chain) was obtained from a study of identical twins. Points from the study as a whole: Invariant MAIT and iNKT cells could partly confound zero-insertion analyses.

In germline, CDR1 is DFQATT, CDR2 SNEGSKA (reference sequence). Deletions cut 0 bases from V and 14 bases from J, with 14 bases between. This CDR3 has 12 residues. This clonotype was seen a few times. The antigen is undetermined. TCRdb reprocessed the 5' RACE reads via MiXCR and lists one record per CDR3 protein. This sample yields hundreds of thousands of distinct CDR3 sequences, of which 21% are seen a single time; around 4.4% belongs to the top ten. These data also featured in a second study, about T cells expressing NK-cell markers.

The chain employs TRBV20-1 and TRBJ2-1, with a tentative D call TRBD1 (5 bases). Sequenced sample: PBMCs. The sequence derives from a woman aged 18 to 35 in good health. In DNA form, the CDR3 reads TGCAGTGCTAGAGATCTCAGGGCAAGGGAGTTCTTC. Its translation: CSARDLRAREFF.